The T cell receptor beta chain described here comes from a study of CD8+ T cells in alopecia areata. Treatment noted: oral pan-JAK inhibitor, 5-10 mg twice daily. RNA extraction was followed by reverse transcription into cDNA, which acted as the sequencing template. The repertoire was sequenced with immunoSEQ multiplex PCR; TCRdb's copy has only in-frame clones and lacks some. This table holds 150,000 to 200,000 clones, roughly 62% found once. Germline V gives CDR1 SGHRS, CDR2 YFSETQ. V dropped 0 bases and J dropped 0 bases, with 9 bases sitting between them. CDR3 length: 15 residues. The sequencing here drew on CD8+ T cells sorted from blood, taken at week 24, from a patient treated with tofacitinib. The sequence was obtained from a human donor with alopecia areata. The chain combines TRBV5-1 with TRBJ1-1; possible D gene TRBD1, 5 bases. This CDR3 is CASSLATGMNTEAFF. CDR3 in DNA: TGCGCCAGCAGCTTGGCAACAGGAATGAACACTGAAGCTTTCTTT.